Listed here are 28 T cell receptor beta chains from one sample, sequenced in a study of blood T cell repertoires in COVID-19. Data came from immunoSEQ multiplex PCR; TCRdb stores just in-frame clones and leaves some out. This table holds fewer than 25,000 clones, 90% found once. The source material was peripheral blood. These receptors came from a man aged 65-85 years with acute or convalescent COVID-19.

The V and J genes are TRBV6-2 or TRBV6-3 and TRBJ2-7; 14 positions agree with TRBD2. The V gene's germline CDR1 is MNHEY and CDR2 SVGEGT. The CDR3 length is 19 residues. V lost 2 bases and J lost 2; bases outside the gene matches: 11. CDR3 DNA: TGTGCCAGCAGTTACCGTGGGACTAGCGGGAGTTTCGGGACCTACGAGCAGTACTTC. Amino acid sequence: CASSYRGTSGSFGTYEQYF.

The V gene is TRBV7-2, the J gene TRBJ1-5, with 7 bases lining up with TRBD1. This CDR3 has 17 residues. Per germline, CDR1 SGHTA and CDR2 FQGNSA. The J segment lost 0 bases and the V segment lost 5 bases, leaving 10 bases of the junction unmatched. The CDR3 nucleotides are TGTGCCAGCAGCCCCGGCCAAGGGGGCCTTAGCAATCAGCCCCAGCATTTT. It yields the protein CASSPGQGGLSNQPQHF.

This chain uses TRBV18 with TRBJ2-7, with 7 bases matching TRBD1. V shed 4 bases and J 1 base; nucleotides not matched to a gene: 4. The CDR3 length is 14 residues. Germline V lookup: CDR1 KGHSH, CDR2 LQKENI. CDR3 region: CASSLGQESYEQYF. The CDR3 DNA reads as TGTGCCAGCTCACTTGGACAGGAGTCCTACGAGCAGTACTTC.

This clone has a single count. V is TRBV18 and J is TRBJ1-1; D remains unclear. Germline V lookup: CDR1 KGHSH, CDR2 LQKENI. The CDR3 extends over 14 amino acids. V lost 5 bases and J lost 3, with 13 bases in between. The CDR3 region is CASSTKRGYTEAFF. CDR3 DNA: TGTGCCAGCTCAACTAAACGAGGGTACACTGAAGCTTTCTTT.

The V and J genes are TRBV28 and TRBJ1-1; D may be TRBD1 (6 bases). This CDR3 comprises 14 residues. Germline V gives CDR1 MDHEN, CDR2 SYDVKM. Trimming left V 9 bases short and J 5 bases short, with 19 bases between. CDR3 DNA: TGTGCCAGTACGGCCATTCAAGGGGGAACTGAAGCTTTCTTT. This encodes CASTAIQGGTEAFF. The variable domain in full, completed from reference TRBV28 and TRBJ1-1, reads DVKVTQSSRYLVKRTGEKVFLECVQDMDHENMFWYRQDPGLGLRLIYFSYDVKMKEKGDIPEGYSVSREKKERFSLILESASTNQTSMYLCASTAIQGGTEAFFGQGTRLTVV.

The chain links TRBV30 to TRBJ2-3; D gene unclear. The V gene's germline CDR1 is GTSNPN and CDR2 SVGIG (reference sequence). This CDR3 is 11 amino acids long. The ends were cut back, 5 bases at V and 7 bases at J, with 10 bases in the middle. The CDR3 DNA reads as TGTGCCTGGGACGCCAGGAATACGCAGTATTTT. The encoded protein is CAWDARNTQYF.

V and J are TRBV7-9 and TRBJ1-4, with 7 bases fitting TRBD1. CDR1 SEHNR and CDR2 FQNEAQ come from the germline V gene (reference sequence). The ends lost 3 bases at V and 7 bases at J; junction bases unmatched: 8. This CDR3 spans 15 amino acids. The CDR3 spells CASSLKETGTEKLFF. CDR3 nucleotides: TGTGCCAGCAGCTTGAAGGAGACAGGGACTGAAAAACTGTTTTTT. Supplemented by reference TRBV7-9 and TRBJ1-4, the full variable domain reads DTGVSQNPRHKITKRGQNVTFRCDPISEHNRLYWYRQTLGQGPEFLTYFQNEAQLEKSRLLSDRFSAERPKGSFSTLEIQRTEQGDSAMYLCASSLKETGTEKLFFGSGTQLSVL.

The gene calls are TRBV2 and TRBJ2-2; D perhaps matches TRBD1 (6 bases). Germline lookup yields CDR1 SNHLY and CDR2 FYNNEI. V was cut by 8 bases and J by 2 bases, with 12 bases left in between. CDR3 length equals 14 residues. This chain's CDR3 is CASVRDTNTGELFF. The CDR3 DNA sequence: TGTGCCAGCGTACGGGACACCAACACCGGGGAGCTGTTTTTT. Full variable domain (rest looked up from reference TRBV2 and TRBJ2-2): EPEVTQTPSHQVTQMGQEVILRCVPISNHLYFYWYRQILGQKVEFLVSFYNNEISEKSEIFDDQFSVERPDGSNFTLKIRSTKLEDSAMYFCASVRDTNTGELFFGEGSRLTVL.

The genes are TRBV28 and TRBJ2-1, with D possibly being TRBD2 (7 bases). CDR3 length equals 15 residues. V lost 3 bases and J 3 bases, leaving 12 bases between the germline ends. Germline assignment: CDR1 MDHEN and CDR2 SYDVKM. The CDR3 is CASSFEGGVYNEQFF. The CDR3 DNA reads as TGTGCCAGCAGTTTCGAGGGGGGGGTCTACAATGAGCAGTTCTTC.

The CDR3 bases are TGTGCCAGCAGTTCGTTGCAGGGCTACACCTTC. Translating it yields CASSSLQGYTF. The rearrangement joins TRBV12-3 or TRBV12-4 to TRBJ1-2; no definite D call. V dropped 4 bases and J dropped 8 bases, with 8 bases sitting between them. The CDR3 totals 11 residues.

V gene TRBV20-1 combines with J gene TRBJ1-2; TRBD1 aligns across 11 bases. The CDR3 runs 16 residues. Unmatched junction bases numbered 9, after V lost 3 bases and J lost 3 bases. Per germline, CDR1 DFQATT and CDR2 SNEGSKA (reference sequence). For the CDR3, the DNA is TGCAGTGCTAGTGAGAGGACAGGGGGCGCCGACTATGGCTACACCTTC. Translated, it gives CSASERTGGADYGYTF.

The CDR3 DNA reads TGTGCCACCAGTGATCCCGGGACAGGGAAGAATCAGCCCCAGCATTTT. Its protein product is CATSDPGTGKNQPQHF. V and J are TRBV24-1 and TRBJ1-5; 9 nucleotides agree with TRBD1. Germline V gives CDR1 KGHDR, CDR2 SFDVKD. Losses at the gene ends were 3 bases for V and 4 bases for J; bases not matched to a gene: 6. There are 16 residues in the CDR3.

This clone has a single count. The V and J genes are TRBV11-2 and TRBJ2-7, with 9 bases identical to TRBD1. The germline gives CDR1 SGHAT, CDR2 FQNNGV. With 1 base clipped from V and 3 bases from J, the junction kept 1 base outside the gene matches. The length of the CDR3 is 14 residues. CDR3 in DNA: TGTGCCAGCAGCTTAGGACAGGGGGGCTACGAGCAGTACTTC. Translating it yields CASSLGQGGYEQYF. The variable domain in full, completed from reference TRBV11-2 and TRBJ2-7, reads EAGVAQSPRYKIIEKRQSVAFWCNPISGHATLYWYQQILGQGPKLLIQFQNNGVVDDSQLPKDRFSAERLKGVDSTLKIQPAKLEDSAVYLCASSLGQGGYEQYFGPGTRLTVT.

The CDR3 bases are TGTGCCAGCACCTTAGCGGGGGGCGCCTTTCGGGAGCAGTACTTC. Encoded protein: CASTLAGGAFREQYF. V usage is TRBV27 and J usage is TRBJ2-7, with 10 bases aligning to TRBD2. The CDR3 has 15 amino acids. The V gene's germline CDR1 is MNHEY and CDR2 SMNVEV (reference sequence). V gave up 7 bases and J gave up 7 bases; unmatched junction bases: 13.

V usage is TRBV4-1 and J usage is TRBJ2-1; no clear D. The V and J ends lost 0 bases and 4 bases respectively, with 7 bases between them. There are 14 residues in the CDR3. Germline CDR1 MGHRA, CDR2 YSYEKL. CDR3 amino acids: CASSQDSQYNEQFF. Here the CDR3 DNA reads TGCGCCAGCAGCCAAGATTCACAATACAATGAGCAGTTCTTC.

This clone was counted only a few times. The rearrangement uses TRBV28 and TRBJ2-7; TRBD2 might be the D (6 bases). The CDR3 spans 14 residues. V lost 4 bases and J 7 bases, leaving 17 bases between the germline ends. CDR1 MDHEN and CDR2 SYDVKM come from the germline V gene. The CDR3 nucleotides read TGTGCCAGCAGTTCAGTGGCGGGGTTAAGAGAGCAGTACTTC. Translating gives CASSSVAGLREQYF.

The V call is TRBV4-1, the J call TRBJ1-2, with D possibly matching TRBD1 (6 bases). V lost 0 bases and J 3 bases, leaving 17 bases between the germline ends. CDR3 size: 17 residues. In germline, CDR1 is MGHRA, CDR2 YSYEKL. CDR3: CASSQDFLQGNYYGYTF. The CDR3 coding sequence is TGCGCCAGCAGCCAAGATTTTCTACAGGGAAATTACTATGGCTACACCTTC.

V is TRBV15 and J is TRBJ1-4; D might be TRBD1 (6 bases). The CDR3 has 16 residues. Germline V gene lookup returns CDR1 LNHNV and CDR2 YYDKDF (reference sequence). Trimming took off 4 bases at V and 0 bases at J, with 12 bases between the two ends. As DNA, the CDR3 is TGTGCCACCAGCATAGGACAGTTCCCAACTAATGAAAAACTGTTTTTT. Its translation: CATSIGQFPTNEKLFF.

The chain recombines TRBV6-2 or TRBV6-3 with TRBJ1-1; D may be TRBD1 (5 bases). This CDR3 has 16 residues. The germline V and J ends were trimmed by 2 bases and 1 base, with 14 bases remaining between them. Germline lookup yields CDR1 MNHEY and CDR2 SVGEGT. This chain's CDR3 is CASSYRPGGTNTEAFF. The DNA for the CDR3 is TGTGCCAGCAGTTACAGGCCGGGCGGGACGAACACTGAAGCTTTCTTT.

The gene calls are TRBV28 and TRBJ2-6, with 8 bases identical to TRBD2. Germline CDR1 MDHEN, CDR2 SYDVKM. V shed 10 bases, J shed 1 base, and the junction held 6 bases outside the gene matches. This CDR3 spans 15 amino acids. CDR3 DNA: TGTGCCACCTCCCCGGGGGGGTCTGGGGCCAACGTCCTGACTTTC. It codes for CATSPGGSGANVLTF.

The genes are TRBV19 and TRBJ1-5; TRBD1 agrees at 9 bases. The CDR3 has 15 residues. Unmatched junction bases numbered 2, after V lost 4 bases and J lost 1 base. The germline V gene has CDR1 LNHDA and CDR2 SQIVND (reference sequence). CDR3 in DNA: TGTGCCAGTAGTAGGACAGGGGCAAGCAATCAGCCCCAGCATTTT. Residues: CASSRTGASNQPQHF.

The chain couples TRBV6-5 to TRBJ1-2; D gene ambiguous. Trimming took off 7 bases at V and 6 bases at J, with 12 bases between the two ends. The V gene's germline CDR1 is MNHEY and CDR2 SVGAGI. The CDR3 has 12 residues. CDR3 DNA sequence: TGTGCCAGCACCACTACGGCGAATGGCTACACCTTC. Translated, it gives CASTTTANGYTF.

The chain couples TRBV6-5 to TRBJ2-1; D is perhaps TRBD2 (6 bases). The germline V gene has CDR1 MNHEY and CDR2 SVGAGI. The CDR3 has 13 amino acids. Trimming removed 6 bases from V and 5 bases from J, with 11 bases in between. CDR3 in amino acids: CASSPTRNNEQFF. In DNA form, the CDR3 reads TGTGCCAGCAGCCCGACTAGAAACAATGAGCAGTTCTTC.

The rearrangement uses TRBV25-1 and TRBJ1-4; D is perhaps TRBD1 (5 bases). This CDR3 has 16 residues. V gave up 2 bases and J gave up 8 bases, with 18 bases separating them. The germline gives CDR1 MGHDK, CDR2 SYGVNS. The CDR3 DNA is TGTGCCAGCAGTGAAGATTTAAGACAGAATACCGAAAAACTGTTTTTT. Translated: CASSEDLRQNTEKLFF. The variable domain in full, with the rest retrieved from reference TRBV25-1 and TRBJ1-4, is EADIYQTPRYLVIGTGKKITLECSQTMGHDKMYWYQQDPGMELHLIHYSYGVNSTEKGDLSSESTVSRIRTEHFPLTLESARPSHTSQYLCASSEDLRQNTEKLFFGSGTQLSVL.

This clone has more than one count but fewer than ten. V is TRBV29-1 and J is TRBJ1-3, with TRBD1 identical over 9 bases. Trimming cost V 7 bases and J 7 bases; bases outside gene matches: 5. Germline CDR1 reads SQVTM; CDR2 reads ANQGSEA. The CDR3 contains 12 residues. The CDR3 region has the DNA TGCAGCGCCGGGACAGGGTCGAACACCATATATTTT. It is translated as CSAGTGSNTIYF.

On this clone itself: A junction end diverges from the germline sequence, so it may reflect a read error. V and J are TRBV6-1 and TRBJ1-6, with 8 bases fitting TRBD1. The germline V gene encodes CDR1 MNHNS and CDR2 SASEGT. The CDR3 has 14 amino acids. The CDR3 region has the DNA TGTGCCAGCAGGGAAGGACAGGGTGGGTCACCCCTCCACTTT. Translation: CASREGQGGSPLHF.

The chain has TRBV9 and TRBJ1-6, with D tentatively TRBD1 (5 bases). The CDR3 loop spans 16 amino acids. Germline V CDR1 and CDR2: SGDLS, YYNGEE. Trimming pared 3 bases from V and 5 bases from J, leaving 15 bases between. CDR3 DNA: TGTGCCAGCAGCGCACCTGGGGCAGTCAATAATTCACCCCTCCACTTT. Encoded protein: CASSAPGAVNNSPLHF.

This clone was counted once. The chain carries TRBV19 and TRBJ2-1; D gene ambiguous. This CDR3 has 13 residues. Germline V CDR1 and CDR2: LNHDA, SQIVND (reference sequence). V shed 7 bases and J shed 6 bases, with 13 bases lying between them. CDR3 DNA: TGTGCCAGTACCCCCCCGGAGATCAATGAGCAGTTCTTC. This codes for CASTPPEINEQFF.